This T cell receptor (beta chain) comes out of a study of blood T cell repertoires in COVID-19. Overall study: Specimens from acute and convalescent COVID-19 originated in the United States, Italy and Spain.

CDR1 and CDR2 from the germline V gene are SGHVS and FNYEAQ. CDR3 length: 15 amino acids. Trimming removed 5 bases from V and 12 bases from J, with 23 bases in between. In the source study's methods: Quantification of nucleated cells was approximated via reference gene primer amplification. Data came from immunoSEQ multiplex PCR; TCRdb stores just in-frame clones and leaves some out. V, J and clone size derive from that table, while D and trimming were established from the DNA sequence. The sample carries approximately 350,000 clones, 87% recorded once. A Seattle source enrolled patients during active infection and followed them longitudinally.

V is TRBV7-6 and J is TRBJ1-5, with D possibly TRBD1 on 5 matching bases. The clonotype was recovered from a woman aged 50 to 65 with COVID-19, enrolled during active disease. Sequenced material: peripheral blood. The CDR3 region is CASSPRDTGRGDQHF. The CDR3, as DNA: TGTGCCAGCAGCCCCCGCGATACGGGGCGGGGAGACCAGCATTTT.